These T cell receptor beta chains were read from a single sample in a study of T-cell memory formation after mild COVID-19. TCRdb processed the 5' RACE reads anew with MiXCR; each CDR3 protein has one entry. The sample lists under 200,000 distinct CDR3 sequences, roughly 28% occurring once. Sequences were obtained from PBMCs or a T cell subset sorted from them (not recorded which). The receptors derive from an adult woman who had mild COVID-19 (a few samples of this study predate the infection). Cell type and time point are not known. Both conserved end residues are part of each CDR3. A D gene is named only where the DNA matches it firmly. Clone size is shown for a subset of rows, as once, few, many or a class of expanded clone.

CDR3nt: TGCAGCGTTGAAATAGGGGCGATAGGGGCCAAAAACATTCAGTACTTC
CDR3aa: CSVEIGAIGAKNIQYF
d_gene: .
abundance: .
j_gene: TRBJ2-4
v_gene: TRBV29-1

CDR3nt: TGTGCCAGCAGCTTAGATCTAGCGGGAGGGCCTACCGGGGAGCTGTTTTTT
CDR3aa: CASSLDLAGGPTGELFF
d_gene: TRBD2
abundance: few
j_gene: TRBJ2-2
v_gene: TRBV7-8

CDR3nt: TGCGCCAGCAGCGGGTCCTCCGGGGATGTCGAACAGTACTTC
CDR3aa: CASSGSSGDVEQYF
d_gene: .
abundance: few
j_gene: TRBJ2-7
v_gene: TRBV5-1

CDR3nt: TGTGCCACCGCGCTGGCGGGAAATAACATTCAGTACTTC
CDR3aa: CATALAGNNIQYF
d_gene: .
abundance: .
j_gene: TRBJ2-4
v_gene: TRBV5-6

CDR3nt: TGTGCCAGCAAGATAACCAGCAATCAGCCCCAGCATTTT
CDR3aa: CASKITSNQPQHF
d_gene: .
abundance: .
j_gene: TRBJ1-5
v_gene: TRBV2

CDR3nt: TGCAGCGCTGAACCCGGGAGGGGAACTGAAGCTTTCTTT
CDR3aa: CSAEPGRGTEAFF
d_gene: .
abundance: few
j_gene: TRBJ1-1
v_gene: TRBV29-1

CDR3nt: TGTGCCAGCAGCTTAACTGGAACACCCACAGATACGCAGTATTTT
CDR3aa: CASSLTGTPTDTQYF
d_gene: .
abundance: .
j_gene: TRBJ2-3
v_gene: TRBV7-3

CDR3nt: TGTGCCAGCAGTTTCTGGGAGCGGGGGGGCGTTTTAGGTACGCAGTATTTT
CDR3aa: CASSFWERGGVLGTQYF
d_gene: TRBD2
abundance: .
j_gene: TRBJ2-3
v_gene: TRBV6-5

CDR3nt: TGCGCCAGCAGCCAAGTCCAGGGACTAGCGGGAGAAGAGACCCAGTACTTC
CDR3aa: CASSQVQGLAGEETQYF
d_gene: TRBD2
abundance: .
j_gene: TRBJ2-5
v_gene: TRBV4-3

CDR3nt: TGTGCCAGCCTGCTTGCGTGGGACAAGGATGGCTACACCTTC
CDR3aa: CASLLAWDKDGYTF
d_gene: .
abundance: few
j_gene: TRBJ1-2
v_gene: TRBV7-9

CDR3nt: TGTGCCAGCAGCCAGGTAGCGGCGAACACCGGGGAGCTGTTTTTT
CDR3aa: CASSQVAANTGELFF
d_gene: .
abundance: many
j_gene: TRBJ2-2
v_gene: TRBV7-6

CDR3nt: TGCGCCAGCAGCCAAACAGCGAACACTGAAGCTTTCTTT
CDR3aa: CASSQTANTEAFF
d_gene: .
abundance: .
j_gene: TRBJ1-1
v_gene: TRBV5-1

CDR3nt: TGTGCCACCAGAGCGGGGGCAGATACGCAGTATTTT
CDR3aa: CATRAGADTQYF
d_gene: TRBD2
abundance: few
j_gene: TRBJ2-3
v_gene: TRBV6-5

CDR3nt: TGCAGTGCTAGTATCGGGGCCTACACTGAAGCTTTCTTT
CDR3aa: CSASIGAYTEAFF
d_gene: .
abundance: few
j_gene: TRBJ1-1
v_gene: TRBV20-1

CDR3nt: TGTGCCAGCAGCTTTCGGGGGCAAGTGAACACCGGGGAGCTGTTTTTT
CDR3aa: CASSFRGQVNTGELFF
d_gene: .
abundance: .
j_gene: TRBJ2-2
v_gene: TRBV7-9

CDR3nt: TGTGCCACTTCGGGGATCCTGCGGACAGATACGCAGTATTTT
CDR3aa: CATSGILRTDTQYF
d_gene: .
abundance: .
j_gene: TRBJ2-3
v_gene: TRBV24-1

CDR3nt: .
CDR3aa: CASSSSPGAVGTGEVGDTQYF
d_gene: .
abundance: few
j_gene: TRBJ2-3
v_gene: TRBV12-3/TRBV12-4

CDR3nt: TGTGCCAGCAGAACAGGGAGCTATGGCTACACCTTC
CDR3aa: CASRTGSYGYTF
d_gene: .
abundance: .
j_gene: TRBJ1-2
v_gene: TRBV2

CDR3nt: TGCAGCGTCTCCCGGGACACTAATCAGCCCCAGCATTTT
CDR3aa: CSVSRDTNQPQHF
d_gene: .
abundance: few
j_gene: TRBJ1-5
v_gene: TRBV29-1

CDR3nt: TGTGCCAGTAAATCCCCGGGCTCTGGGGCCAACGTCCTGACTTTC
CDR3aa: CASKSPGSGANVLTF
d_gene: .
abundance: .
j_gene: TRBJ2-6
v_gene: TRBV19

CDR3nt: TGCAGCGTTGGCGGGGGGTCCACTGAAGCTTTCTTT
CDR3aa: CSVGGGSTEAFF
d_gene: .
abundance: .
j_gene: TRBJ1-1
v_gene: TRBV29-1

CDR3nt: TGTGCCAGCAGCCAAGATCTGGACAGAACCTACGAGCAGTACTTC
CDR3aa: CASSQDLDRTYEQYF
d_gene: .
abundance: .
j_gene: TRBJ2-7
v_gene: TRBV4-2

CDR3nt: TGTGCCAGCAGTAAGGGGACTGGCCCCCCAGATACGCAGTATTTT
CDR3aa: CASSKGTGPPDTQYF
d_gene: .
abundance: .
j_gene: TRBJ2-3
v_gene: TRBV6-4

CDR3nt: TGTGCCAGCAGCCCCCGGACTAGCGGGTTATACAATGAGCAGTTCTTC
CDR3aa: CASSPRTSGLYNEQFF
d_gene: TRBD2
abundance: .
j_gene: TRBJ2-1
v_gene: TRBV7-9

CDR3nt: TGTGCCAGCAGCCATAAGATCGGGAGGACTTACGAGCAGTACTTC
CDR3aa: CASSHKIGRTYEQYF
d_gene: TRBD2
abundance: .
j_gene: TRBJ2-7
v_gene: TRBV7-2

CDR3nt: TGCGCCAGCAGCCGGACTAGCGGGAGGGCCGGGGAGACCCAGTACTTC
CDR3aa: CASSRTSGRAGETQYF
d_gene: TRBD2
abundance: .
j_gene: TRBJ2-5
v_gene: TRBV5-1

CDR3nt: TGTGCCAGCAGTACTGGGGGGCCCGCCGATACGCAGTATTTT
CDR3aa: CASSTGGPADTQYF
d_gene: .
abundance: once
j_gene: TRBJ2-3
v_gene: TRBV9

CDR3nt: TGCAGTGCTCCTAGGGGATGGACTAGCGGGATCTACAATGAGCAGTTCTTC
CDR3aa: CSAPRGWTSGIYNEQFF
d_gene: TRBD2
abundance: .
j_gene: TRBJ2-1
v_gene: TRBV20-1

CDR3nt: TGTGCCAGCAGCCAAGGCCTCAGGGTTGGAACTGAAGCTTTCTTT
CDR3aa: CASSQGLRVGTEAFF
d_gene: .
abundance: once
j_gene: TRBJ1-1
v_gene: TRBV3-1

CDR3nt: TGTGCCAGCAGCTTAGATCGGGTTTACAATGAGCAGTTCTTC
CDR3aa: CASSLDRVYNEQFF
d_gene: .
abundance: .
j_gene: TRBJ2-1
v_gene: TRBV7-2

CDR3nt: TGTGCCAGCAGTGAAGAAGTCTATGGCTACACCTTC
CDR3aa: CASSEEVYGYTF
d_gene: .
abundance: few
j_gene: TRBJ1-2
v_gene: TRBV2

CDR3nt: TGCGCCAGCAGCACACAAACTAGGGTTCCGGAGACCCAGTACTTC
CDR3aa: CASSTQTRVPETQYF
d_gene: .
abundance: few
j_gene: TRBJ2-5
v_gene: TRBV5-1

CDR3nt: TGTGCCAGCAGCTTCCCCGAGTCGGGGAGCGGGGAGCTGTTTTTT
CDR3aa: CASSFPESGSGELFF
d_gene: .
abundance: .
j_gene: TRBJ2-2
v_gene: TRBV7-9

CDR3nt: TGTGCCAGCAGCCTACAGGGGGGCGGTGATGAGCAGTTCTTC
CDR3aa: CASSLQGGGDEQFF
d_gene: TRBD1
abundance: .
j_gene: TRBJ2-1
v_gene: TRBV7-9

CDR3nt: TGTGCCAGCAGCCAAGGAGGCTACAGAAGCAATCAGCCCCAGCATTTT
CDR3aa: CASSQGGYRSNQPQHF
d_gene: .
abundance: .
j_gene: TRBJ1-5
v_gene: TRBV4-2

CDR3nt: TGTGCCAGCCGAAGTGGAATGGGGGCCGGTCTGAGCTCTGGGGCCAACGTCCTGACTTTC
CDR3aa: CASRSGMGAGLSSGANVLTF
d_gene: .
abundance: .
j_gene: TRBJ2-6
v_gene: TRBV5-4

CDR3nt: TGTGCCAGCAGCCCCCTAGAGGACGAAAAACTGTTTTTT
CDR3aa: CASSPLEDEKLFF
d_gene: .
abundance: .
j_gene: TRBJ1-4
v_gene: TRBV5-5

CDR3nt: TGTGCCAGCAGTTTACTCCTCCCTCCTTACGAGCAGTACTTC
CDR3aa: CASSLLLPPYEQYF
d_gene: .
abundance: .
j_gene: TRBJ2-7
v_gene: TRBV28

CDR3nt: TGTGCCAGCAGCTTTCCCGGCCCGGGCAATGAGCAGTTCTTC
CDR3aa: CASSFPGPGNEQFF
d_gene: .
abundance: .
j_gene: TRBJ2-1
v_gene: TRBV7-9

CDR3nt: TGTGCCAGCAGCCGGGGACAGGGGGTCGGTCAGCCCCAGCATTTT
CDR3aa: CASSRGQGVGQPQHF
d_gene: TRBD1
abundance: .
j_gene: TRBJ1-5
v_gene: TRBV7-9

CDR3nt: TGTGCCAGCTCACCGGCCCAGGAGGGCTACACCTTC
CDR3aa: CASSPAQEGYTF
d_gene: .
abundance: .
j_gene: TRBJ1-2
v_gene: TRBV18

CDR3nt: TGCGCCAGCAGCCCACGGACCGTGGGCCTCACCGGGGAGCTGTTTTTT
CDR3aa: CASSPRTVGLTGELFF
d_gene: .
abundance: .
j_gene: TRBJ2-2
v_gene: TRBV5-1

CDR3nt: TGTGCCAGCAGCGTAGTGGGGGCCACCGGGGAGCTGTTTTTT
CDR3aa: CASSVVGATGELFF
d_gene: .
abundance: .
j_gene: TRBJ2-2
v_gene: TRBV9